These 2 T cell receptor beta chains were sequenced from one sample in a study of CD4 T cells in relation to SARS-CoV-2 and coronaviruses. CD4+ T cells from unexposed donors were obtained before the COVID-19 pandemic (2011-2018). After roughly ten days of culture, CD4+ T cells were isolated. Assay: immunoSEQ multiplex PCR; the TCRdb copy retains only in-frame clones and omits some. The sample comprises about 18,000 clones, roughly 80% of which are singletons, and around a quarter rests with the top ten. For these TCRs, the target antigens are not known. Sequences were obtained from CD4+ T cells from PBMCs, cultured in vitro. These receptors all stem from a human donor in good health.

V usage is TRBV27 and J usage is TRBJ2-7; D not certain. V gave up 3 bases and J gave up 2 bases, with 17 bases separating them. The CDR3 loop spans 16 amino acids. CDR1 MNHEY and CDR2 SMNVEV come from the germline V gene (reference sequence). This chain's CDR3 is CASSFFPPQLPYEQYF. DNA of the CDR3: TGTGCCAGCAGTTTTTTTCCGCCCCAGCTCCCCTACGAGCAGTACTTC.

This clone was observed a few times. The chain is built from TRBV30 and TRBJ1-6; no clear D. The CDR3 contains 15 residues. Germline V lookup: CDR1 GTSNPN, CDR2 SVGIG (reference sequence). Trimming stripped 4 bases from V and 5 bases from J, with 15 bases between. The CDR3 DNA follows: TGTGCCTGGAATTTTGGGCGAGGTCATAATTCACCCCTCCACTTT. It codes for CAWNFGRGHNSPLHF.